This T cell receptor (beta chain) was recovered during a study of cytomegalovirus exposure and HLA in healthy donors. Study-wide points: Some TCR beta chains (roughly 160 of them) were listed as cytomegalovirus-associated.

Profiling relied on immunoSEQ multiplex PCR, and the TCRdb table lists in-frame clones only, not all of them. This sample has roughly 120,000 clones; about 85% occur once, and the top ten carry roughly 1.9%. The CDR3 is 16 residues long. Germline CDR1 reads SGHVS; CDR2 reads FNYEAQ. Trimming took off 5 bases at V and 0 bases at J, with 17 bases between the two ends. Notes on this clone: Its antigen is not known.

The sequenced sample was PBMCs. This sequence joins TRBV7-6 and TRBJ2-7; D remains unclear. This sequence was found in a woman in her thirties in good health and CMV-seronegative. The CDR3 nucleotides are TGTGCCAGCAGCATCCAATCGTTAGACTCCTCCTACGAGCAGTACTTC. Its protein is CASSIQSLDSSYEQYF.